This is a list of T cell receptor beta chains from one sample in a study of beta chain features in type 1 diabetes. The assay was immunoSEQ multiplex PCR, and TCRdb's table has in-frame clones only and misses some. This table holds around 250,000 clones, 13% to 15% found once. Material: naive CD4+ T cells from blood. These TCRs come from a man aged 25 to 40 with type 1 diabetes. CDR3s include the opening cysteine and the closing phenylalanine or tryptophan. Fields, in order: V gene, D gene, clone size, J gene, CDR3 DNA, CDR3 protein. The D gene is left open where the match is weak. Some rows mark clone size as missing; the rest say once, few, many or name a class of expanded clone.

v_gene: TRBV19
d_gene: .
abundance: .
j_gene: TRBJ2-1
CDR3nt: TGTGCCAGTAGTATTGCTGGGACAACCCTTTTCTTC
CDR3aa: CASSIAGTTLFF

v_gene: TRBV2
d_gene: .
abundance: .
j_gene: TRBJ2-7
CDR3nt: TGTGCCAGCAGGTTCGGGATGGGACAAGGGGCCTACGAGCAGTACTTC
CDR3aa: CASRFGMGQGAYEQYF

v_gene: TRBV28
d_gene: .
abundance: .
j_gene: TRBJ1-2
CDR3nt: TGTGCCAGCAGCGGGCAGGCAGGGAATCACTATGGCTACACCTTC
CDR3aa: CASSGQAGNHYGYTF

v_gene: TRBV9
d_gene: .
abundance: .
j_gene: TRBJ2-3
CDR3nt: TGTGCCAGCAGCGTGGGGGCCTCTAGGAGCACAGATACGCAGTATTTT
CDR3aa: CASSVGASRSTDTQYF

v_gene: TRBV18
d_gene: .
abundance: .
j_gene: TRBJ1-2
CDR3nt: TGTGCCAGCTCACCACCTGGGACAAGAGACTATGGCTACACCTTC
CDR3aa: CASSPPGTRDYGYTF

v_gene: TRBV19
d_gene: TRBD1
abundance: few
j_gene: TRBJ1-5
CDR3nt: TGTGCCAGTAGTACGACAGGGGAACCTCAGCCCCAGCATTTT
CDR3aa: CASSTTGEPQPQHF

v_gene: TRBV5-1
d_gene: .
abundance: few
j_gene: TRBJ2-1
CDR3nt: TGCGCCAGCAGCCTACCGGGGTACAATGAGCAGTTCTTC
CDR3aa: CASSLPGYNEQFF

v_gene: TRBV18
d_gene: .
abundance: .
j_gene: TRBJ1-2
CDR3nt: TGTGCCAGCTCGATAACGGGAGTACAGGAATTAGAAGGCTACACCTTC
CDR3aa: CASSITGVQELEGYTF

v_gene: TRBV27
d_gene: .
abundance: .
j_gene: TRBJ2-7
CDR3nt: TGTGCCAGCAGTTCCCTAGGCCCCGAGCAGTACTTC
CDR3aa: CASSSLGPEQYF

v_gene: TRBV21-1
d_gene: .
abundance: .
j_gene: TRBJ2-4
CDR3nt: TGTGCCAGCTCTCGAGCCAAAAACATTCAGTACTTC
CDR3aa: CASSRAKNIQYF